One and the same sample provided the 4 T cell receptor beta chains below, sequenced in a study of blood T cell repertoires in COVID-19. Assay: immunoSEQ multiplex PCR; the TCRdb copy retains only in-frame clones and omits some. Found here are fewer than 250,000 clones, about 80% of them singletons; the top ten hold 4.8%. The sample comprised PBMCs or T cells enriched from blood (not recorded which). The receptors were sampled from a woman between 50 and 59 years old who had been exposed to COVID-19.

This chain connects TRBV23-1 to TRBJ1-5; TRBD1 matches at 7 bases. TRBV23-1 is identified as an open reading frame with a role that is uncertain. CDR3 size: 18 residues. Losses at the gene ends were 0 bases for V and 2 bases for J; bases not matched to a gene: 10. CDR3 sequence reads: CASSQSVPQGNGNQPQHF. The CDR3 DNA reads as TGCGCCAGCAGTCAATCAGTCCCACAGGGGAATGGCAATCAGCCCCAGCATTTT.

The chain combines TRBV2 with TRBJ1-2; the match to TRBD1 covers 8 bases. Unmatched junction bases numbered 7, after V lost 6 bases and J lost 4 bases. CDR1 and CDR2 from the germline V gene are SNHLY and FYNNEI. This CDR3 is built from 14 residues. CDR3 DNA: TGTGCCAGCAGGGCCAGACAGGGGATCTATGGCTACACCTTC. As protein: CASRARQGIYGYTF. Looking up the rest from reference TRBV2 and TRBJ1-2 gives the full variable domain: EPEVTQTPSHQVTQMGQEVILRCVPISNHLYFYWYRQILGQKVEFLVSFYNNEISEKSEIFDDQFSVERPDGSNFTLKIRSTKLEDSAMYFCASRARQGIYGYTFGSGTRLTVV.

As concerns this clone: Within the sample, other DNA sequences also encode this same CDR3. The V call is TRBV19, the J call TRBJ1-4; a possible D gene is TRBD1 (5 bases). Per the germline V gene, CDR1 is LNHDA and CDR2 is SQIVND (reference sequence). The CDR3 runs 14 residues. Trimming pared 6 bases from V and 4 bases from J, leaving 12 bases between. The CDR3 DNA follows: TGTGCCAGTAGCCTTGGGCAGGGTAATGAAAAACTGTTTTTT. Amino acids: CASSLGQGNEKLFF. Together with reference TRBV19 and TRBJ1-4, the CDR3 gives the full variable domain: DGGITQSPKYLFRKEGQNVTLSCEQNLNHDAMYWYRQDPGQGLRLIYYSQIVNDFQKGDIAEGYSVSREKKESFPLTVTSAQKNPTAFYLCASSLGQGNEKLFFGSGTQLSVL.

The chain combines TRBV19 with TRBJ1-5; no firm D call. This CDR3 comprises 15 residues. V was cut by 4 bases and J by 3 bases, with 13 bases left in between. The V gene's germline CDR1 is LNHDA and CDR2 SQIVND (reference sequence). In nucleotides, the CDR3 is TGTGCCAGTAGTACCACGGTATCCACCAATCAGCCCCAGCATTTT. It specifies CASSTTVSTNQPQHF. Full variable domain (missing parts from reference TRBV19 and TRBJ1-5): DGGITQSPKYLFRKEGQNVTLSCEQNLNHDAMYWYRQDPGQGLRLIYYSQIVNDFQKGDIAEGYSVSREKKESFPLTVTSAQKNPTAFYLCASSTTVSTNQPQHFGDGTRLSIL.